This passage covers 2 T cell receptor beta chains from one sample sequenced in a study of STAT5B mutations in CD4+ large granular lymphocyte leukemia (dated 2022 in TCRdb). The library was made by the immunoSEQ multiplex PCR assay. Drawn from immuneACCESS, this table holds only the in-frame rearrangements with V and J called that TCRdb kept. Clones are partly lost; checked studies trace under half to an unresolved V gene and leave the rest unexplained. This sample gives about 38,000 clones in total; more than 60% of them show up just once. The top ten clonotypes cover less than 0.6% of the sample. Sequencing used CD4+ T cells from blood buffy coats. The receptor source for this set is a human donor in good health.

The J gene is TRBJ2-5, the V gene TRBV18; perhaps TRBD2 as D (6 bases). The V and J ends lost 5 bases and 3 bases respectively, with 19 bases between them. The CDR3 is 16 residues long. The germline CDR1 and CDR2 sequences are KGHSH and LQKENI. CDR3 coding DNA: TGTGCCAGCTCAGCCCTCCGGCTAGCGAGTAAAGAGACCCAGTACTTC. Protein product: CASSALRLASKETQYF.

This clone was observed once. The rearrangement links TRBV19 to TRBJ1-2; D not resolved. The germline CDR1 and CDR2 sequences are LNHDA and SQIVND (reference sequence). V lost 10 bases and J lost 1, with 13 bases in between. The CDR3 has 13 residues. CDR3 DNA sequence: TGTGCCACCAACGGCCCAAGTAACTATGGCTACACCTTC. Its translation: CATNGPSNYGYTF.